These 19 T cell receptor beta chains came from one sample sequenced in a study of T cells in Graves' hyperthyroidism and ophthalmopathy. Template material for amplifying TCR beta CDR3 regions consisted of RNA transcripts. RT-PCR in the first round (using the HTBI primer set) targeted the TCR CDR3. From the multiplex PCR reads, TCRdb called clonotypes with MiXCR, one entry per CDR3 protein. The data contain some 440,000 distinct CDR3 sequences, around 14% of them singletons. Sequencing input: blood. Every receptor here comes from a woman between 18 and 30 years old with Graves' hyperthyroidism.

This clonotype was recorded many times. This chain joins TRBV6-1 and TRBJ1-1; D is uncertain. The CDR3 is made up of 12 amino acids. Deletions cut 6 bases from V and 8 bases from J, with 13 bases between. Germline CDR1 reads MNHNS; CDR2 reads SASEGT. The chain's CDR3 is CASRPDGYEAFF. In nucleotides, the CDR3 is TGTGCCAGCAGACCGGACGGATACGAAGCTTTCTTT.

This clonotype was seen many times. The genes are TRBV6-1 and TRBJ2-5; possible D gene TRBD2, 6 bases. Deletions cut 4 bases from V and 4 bases from J, with 16 bases between. CDR3 length equals 15 residues. CDR1 MNHNS and CDR2 SASEGT come from the germline V gene. CDR3 protein: CASSGGDWGGETQYF. CDR3 in DNA: TGTGCCAGCAGTGGGGGGGATTGGGGCGGAGAGACCCAGTACTTC.

There are many counts of this clonotype. The V and J genes are TRBV18 and TRBJ1-1; no reliable D call. CDR1 and CDR2 from the germline V gene are KGHSH and LQKENI. V lost 1 base to trimming and J lost 4 bases, with 4 bases between them. The CDR3 is made up of 12 amino acids. CDR3 residues: CASSPRVTEAFF. The CDR3 nucleotides read TGTGCCAGCTCACCACGGGTCACTGAAGCTTTCTTT. The full variable domain, with the rest looked up from reference TRBV18 and TRBJ1-1, is NAGVMQNPRHLVRRRGQEARLRCSPMKGHSHVYWYRQLPEEGLKFMVYLQKENIIDESGMPKERFSAEFPKEGPSILRIQQVVRGDSAAYFCASSPRVTEAFFGQGTRLTVV.

This clonotype was recorded at least ten times. The gene calls are TRBV3-1 and TRBJ2-1; no definite D call. The CDR3 sequence is 11 residues long. Per the germline V gene, CDR1 is LGHDT and CDR2 is YNNKEL (reference sequence). V was pared by 3 bases and J by 10 bases, with 7 bases between. CDR3 coding DNA: TGTGCCAGCAGCCATGGCCGAGAGCAGTTCTTC. It yields the protein CASSHGREQFF.

This clonotype was recorded a few times. The chain couples TRBV30 to TRBJ1-2; 8 bases are a match to TRBD1. The CDR3 sequence is 15 residues long. V was pared by 8 bases and J by 4 bases, with 15 bases of the junction left unmatched. CDR1 is GTSNPN, CDR2 SVGIG, per germline (reference sequence). Here the CDR3 DNA reads TGTGCCACATCAGGGGGCCCGGGGACCTTCTATGGCTACACCTTC. Residues: CATSGGPGTFYGYTF.

In its sample, this clonotype was seen many times. V usage is TRBV7-6 and J usage is TRBJ2-7; 9 nucleotides align to TRBD2. The CDR3 is made up of 18 amino acids. Germline CDR1 SGHVS, CDR2 FNYEAQ. The V segment lost 1 base and the J segment 0 bases; nucleotides outside the gene matches: 10. The CDR3 here is CASSLGAASGISSYEQYF. DNA for the CDR3: TGTGCCAGCAGCTTAGGGGCTGCTAGCGGGATAAGCTCCTACGAGCAGTACTTC.

This clonotype was recorded at least ten times. The chain recombines TRBV18 with TRBJ2-1; weak D call: TRBD1 (6 bases). V was clipped by 3 bases and J by 12 bases, with 21 bases between them. From germline, CDR1 is KGHSH and CDR2 LQKENI. This CDR3 region has 15 residues. The CDR3 nucleotides read TGTGCCAGCTCACCGGGGCAGGGGCGATGGTTTGGGCAGTTCTTC. The encoded protein is CASSPGQGRWFGQFF.

This clonotype was counted many times. The V and J genes are TRBV12-3 or TRBV12-4 and TRBJ2-2, with no clear D. This CDR3 has 12 residues. V lost 1 base, J lost 7 bases, and 4 bases lay in between. In nucleotides, the CDR3 is TGTGCCAGCAGTTTAGGATACGGGGAGCTGTTTTTT. Translated, it gives CASSLGYGELFF.

At least ten counts were recorded for this clonotype. As DNA, the CDR3 is TGTGCCAGCAGTCCCAGGGCTGGTCAGCCCCAGCATTTT. Amino acid sequence: CASSPRAGQPQHF. The chain combines TRBV28 with TRBJ1-5; maybe TRBD1 (5 bases). V was trimmed by 5 bases and J by 6 bases, leaving 11 bases between them. CDR1 is MDHEN, CDR2 SYDVKM, per germline. The CDR3 has 13 residues.

This clonotype was observed once. The rearrangement links TRBV2 to TRBJ2-1, with D perhaps TRBD1 (6 bases). CDR1 is SNHLY and CDR2 is FYNNEI in the germline V gene. V was clipped by 4 bases and J by 4 bases, with 11 bases between them. The CDR3 runs 14 residues. The CDR3, as DNA: TGTGCCAGCAGTGGACAGGTGTCTTACAATGAGCAGTTCTTC. This encodes CASSGQVSYNEQFF.

A few counts support this clonotype. Germline is not matched at one junction end, which may reflect a read error. The chain uses TRBV4-1 and TRBJ1-4, with TRBD1 matching over 8 bases. Germline CDR1 MGHRA, CDR2 YSYEKL. The CDR3 runs 14 residues. CDR3 nucleotide sequence: TGCACCAGCAGCCGGACAGGGCACAATGAAAAACTGTTTTTT. Residues: CTSSRTGHNEKLFF.

The chain links TRBV19 to TRBJ1-2; D is possibly TRBD1 (5 bases). Trimming stripped 6 bases from V and 4 bases from J, with 21 bases between. This CDR3 is 16 amino acids long. Germline V gene sequence: CDR1 LNHDA, CDR2 SQIVND (reference sequence). The CDR3 here is CASSPPYGGVSYGYTF. CDR3 coding DNA: TGTGCCAGTAGCCCTCCGTACGGGGGGGTAAGCTATGGCTACACCTTC.

This chain joins TRBV7-9 and TRBJ2-3; 9 bases align to TRBD1. This CDR3 is 12 amino acids long. V was pared by 4 bases and J by 9 bases, with 2 bases of the junction left unmatched. Germline V gene lookup returns CDR1 SEHNR and CDR2 FQNEAQ (reference sequence). The CDR3 sequence: CASSSGQGTQYF. DNA of the CDR3: TGTGCCAGCAGCTCCGGACAGGGGACGCAGTATTTT.

This chain connects TRBV11-2 to TRBJ1-1; D may be TRBD1 (6 bases). The CDR3 length is 17 residues. Germline V gives CDR1 SGHAT, CDR2 FQNNGV. The V gene lost 5 bases and the J gene lost 1 base, with 20 bases spanning the gap. The CDR3 here is CASSPWGPGGGNTEAFF. The DNA for the CDR3 is TGTGCCAGCAGCCCCTGGGGGCCGGGTGGTGGGAACACTGAAGCTTTCTTT.

This clonotype was counted ten times or more. V and J are TRBV18 and TRBJ2-5, with a possible D match to TRBD1 (6 bases). Trimming took off 5 bases at V and 4 bases at J, with 11 bases between the two ends. The CDR3 sequence is 13 residues long. From germline, CDR1 is KGHSH and CDR2 LQKENI. CDR3 sequence: CASSAGDRETQYF. Here the CDR3 DNA reads TGTGCCAGCTCAGCAGGGGATCGAGAGACCCAGTACTTC.

This chain connects TRBV19 to TRBJ2-3, with TRBD2 identical over 7 bases. V lost 3 bases and J lost 5; bases outside the gene matches: 14. The CDR3 spans 17 residues. CDR1 is LNHDA, CDR2 SQIVND, per germline (reference sequence). CDR3: CASSIRVGGPSGDTQYF. The CDR3, as DNA: TGTGCCAGTAGTATCAGAGTGGGAGGGCCCTCGGGAGATACGCAGTATTTT.

This clonotype was seen at least ten times. This chain uses TRBV11-3 with TRBJ2-4; TRBD2 might be the D (5 bases). V was trimmed by 5 bases and J by 9 bases, leaving 17 bases between them. The CDR3 length is 14 residues. Germline CDR1 is SGHNT and CDR2 is YENEEA. The CDR3 reads CASSPTPADGIQYF. The DNA of the CDR3 is TGTGCCAGCAGCCCAACCCCAGCGGACGGCATTCAGTACTTC.

This clonotype was detected once. The J gene is TRBJ2-1, the V gene TRBV12-3 or TRBV12-4; 8 bases are shared with TRBD1. V was pared by 3 bases and J by 5 bases, with 12 bases of the junction left unmatched. The CDR3 consists of 17 residues. The CDR3 coding sequence is TGTGCCAGCAGTTTCGCCGGCGCAGGGGGCGCACACAATGAGCAGTTCTTC. This codes for CASSFAGAGGAHNEQFF.

This clonotype showed up many times. The chain combines TRBV6-5 with TRBJ2-7; D gene ambiguous. Trimming took 0 bases from V and 2 from J, leaving 11 bases between them. The CDR3 has 15 residues. Germline CDR1 MNHEY, CDR2 SVGAGI. The CDR3 region is CASSYSRDVAYEQYF. The CDR3, as DNA: TGTGCCAGCAGTTACTCGAGAGACGTAGCCTACGAGCAGTACTTC.